These 9 T cell receptor beta chains share one sample of origin, sequenced in a study of control samples from healthy donors and cancer patients. Sequenced by immunoSEQ multiplex PCR; TCRdb stores in-frame clones only, minus some. Of some 150,000 clones listed, nearly 96% are singletons. Sequenced sample: blood. Receptors originate from a young woman in good health.

The rearrangement links TRBV28 to TRBJ2-7; a possible D gene is TRBD2 (5 bases). CDR3 length: 15 residues. Germline V lookup: CDR1 MDHEN, CDR2 SYDVKM. Trimming took off 5 bases at V and 3 bases at J, with 17 bases between the two ends. In DNA, the CDR3 is TGTGCCAGCAGTCCCCACCAAGAGGGTATCTACGAGCAGTACTTC. Residues: CASSPHQEGIYEQYF.

The rearrangement links TRBV2 to TRBJ2-2; no firm D call. The CDR3 spans 12 residues. Germline V gene data show CDR1 as SNHLY and CDR2 as FYNNEI. The V end was cut by 4 bases, the J end by 6 bases, with 6 bases between. The CDR3, as DNA: TGTGCCAGCAGTGTTTATTCCGGGGAGCTGTTTTTT. Its translation is CASSVYSGELFF.

The chain joins TRBV29-1 to TRBJ1-1; D perhaps matches TRBD1 (6 bases). V dropped 7 bases and J dropped 1 base, with 22 bases sitting between them. The CDR3 has 16 amino acids. Germline CDR1 SQVTM, CDR2 ANQGSEA. The chain's CDR3 is CSEIGPKGQRNTEAFF. The CDR3 DNA follows: TGCAGCGAAATCGGCCCTAAGGGACAACGGAACACTGAAGCTTTCTTT.

This clone was observed a few times. The chain carries TRBV18 and TRBJ1-2; maybe TRBD1 (6 bases). The V end was cut by 2 bases, the J end by 4 bases, with 17 bases between. This CDR3 comprises 16 residues. Germline V gene data show CDR1 as KGHSH and CDR2 as LQKENI. The DNA for the CDR3 is TGTGCCAGCTCACCAGAGTCACAGGGAATCGGCTATGGCTACACCTTC. Translation gives CASSPESQGIGYGYTF.

V gene TRBV4-1 combines with J gene TRBJ1-5; D call uncertain. Germline CDR1 MGHRA, CDR2 YSYEKL. Trimming stripped 2 bases from V and 4 bases from J, with 9 bases between. The CDR3 runs to 14 residues. The CDR3 DNA sequence: TGCGCCAGCAGCCAAACGGGTCTGAATCAGCCCCAGCATTTT. Protein sequence: CASSQTGLNQPQHF.

This chain connects TRBV6-5 to TRBJ2-7; no firm D call. The CDR3 has 14 residues. V lost 0 bases and J lost 2, with 8 bases in between. Germline CDR1 reads MNHEY; CDR2 reads SVGAGI. Written as DNA, the CDR3 is TGTGCCAGCAGTTACTCGGCGGATACCTACGAGCAGTACTTC. Protein sequence: CASSYSADTYEQYF.

J is TRBJ1-2 and V is TRBV3-1 (or the pseudogene TRBV3-2), with D uncertain. Trimming shortened V by 1 base and J by 0 bases, and 3 bases separated the two germline ends. Germline CDR1 and CDR2: LGHDT and YNNKEL (reference sequence). CDR3 length equals 13 residues. The CDR3 coding sequence is TGTGCCAGCAGCCAAGCCTCTAACTATGGCTACACCTTC. It is translated as CASSQASNYGYTF.

This clone appeared a single time. This chain links TRBV3-1 (or the pseudogene TRBV3-2) with TRBJ2-2; D gene unclear. Trimming took off 0 bases at V and 6 bases at J, with 14 bases between the two ends. The germline gives CDR1 LGHDT, CDR2 YNNKEL (reference sequence). CDR3 size: 16 residues. The DNA for the CDR3 is TGTGCCAGCAGCCAAGACTTTGGGGAAACGGCCGGGGAGCTGTTTTTT. This gives the protein CASSQDFGETAGELFF.

The chain joins TRBV9 to TRBJ2-1; no clear D gene. V was pared by 0 bases and J by 5 bases, with 6 bases between. Germline V lookup: CDR1 SGDLS, CDR2 YYNGEE. The CDR3 is 13 amino acids. In DNA, the CDR3 is TGTGCCAGCAGCGTAGGGCTGAACAATGAGCAGTTCTTC. This translates into CASSVGLNNEQFF.